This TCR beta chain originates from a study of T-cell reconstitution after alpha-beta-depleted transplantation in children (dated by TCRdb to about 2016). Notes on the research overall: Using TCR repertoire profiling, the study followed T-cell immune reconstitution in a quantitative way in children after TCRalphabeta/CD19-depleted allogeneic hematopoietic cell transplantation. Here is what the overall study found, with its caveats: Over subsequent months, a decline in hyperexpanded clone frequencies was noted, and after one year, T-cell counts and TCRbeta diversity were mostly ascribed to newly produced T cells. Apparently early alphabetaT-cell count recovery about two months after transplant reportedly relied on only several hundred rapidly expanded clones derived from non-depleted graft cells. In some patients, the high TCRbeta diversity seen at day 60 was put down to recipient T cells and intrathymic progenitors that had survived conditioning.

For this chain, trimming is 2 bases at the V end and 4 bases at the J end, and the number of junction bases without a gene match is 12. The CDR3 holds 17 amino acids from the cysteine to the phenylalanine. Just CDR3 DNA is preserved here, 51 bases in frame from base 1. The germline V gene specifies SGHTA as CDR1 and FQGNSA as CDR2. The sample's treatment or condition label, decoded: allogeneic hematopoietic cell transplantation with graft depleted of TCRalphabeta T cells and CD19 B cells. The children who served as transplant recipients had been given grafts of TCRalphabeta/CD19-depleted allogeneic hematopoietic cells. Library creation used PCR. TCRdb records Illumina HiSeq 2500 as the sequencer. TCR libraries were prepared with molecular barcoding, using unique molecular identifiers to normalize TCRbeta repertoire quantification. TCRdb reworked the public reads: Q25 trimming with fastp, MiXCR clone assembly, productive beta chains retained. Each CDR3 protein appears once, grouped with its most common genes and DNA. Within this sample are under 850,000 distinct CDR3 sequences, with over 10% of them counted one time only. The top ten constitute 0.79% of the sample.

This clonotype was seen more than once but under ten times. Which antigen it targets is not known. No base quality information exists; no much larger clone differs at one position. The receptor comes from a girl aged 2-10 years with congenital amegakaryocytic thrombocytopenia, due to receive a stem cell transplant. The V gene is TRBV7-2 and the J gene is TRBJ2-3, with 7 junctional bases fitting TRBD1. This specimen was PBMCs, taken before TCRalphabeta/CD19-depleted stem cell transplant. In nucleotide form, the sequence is TGTGCCAGCAGCTTATCCACCCCCGCAGGGGGTGCAGATACGCAGTATTTT. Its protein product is CASSLSTPAGGADTQYF.